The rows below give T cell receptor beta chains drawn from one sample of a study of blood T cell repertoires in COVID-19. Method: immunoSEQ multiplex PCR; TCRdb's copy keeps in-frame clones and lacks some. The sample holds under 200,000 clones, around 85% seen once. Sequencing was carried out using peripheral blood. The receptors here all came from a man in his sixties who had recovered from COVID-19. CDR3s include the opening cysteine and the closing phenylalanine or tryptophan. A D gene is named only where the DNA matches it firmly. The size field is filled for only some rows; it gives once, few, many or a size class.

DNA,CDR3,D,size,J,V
TGTGCCAGCAGCTTCGGGGGGGAGCGCACAGATACGCAGTATTTT,CASSFGGERTDTQYF,TRBD2,.,TRBJ2-3,TRBV7-2
TGCGCCAGCAGCGAAAAGCGGGTTACGGCTTTGGTTGAGCAGTTCTTC,CASSEKRVTALVEQFF,.,.,TRBJ2-1,TRBV5-1
TGTGCCAGCAGTCTTGGACAGGCGAACACTGAAGCTTTCTTT,CASSLGQANTEAFF,TRBD1,few,TRBJ1-1,TRBV27
TGTGCCAGCAGCGCATCAGGGGGGACTAATGAAAAACTGTTTTTT,CASSASGGTNEKLFF,TRBD1,.,TRBJ1-4,TRBV9
TGTGCCAGCAGTCCCCGCAGACAGAAGAGCTCCTACGAGCAGTACTTC,CASSPRRQKSSYEQYF,.,.,TRBJ2-7,TRBV27
TGCGCCAGCAGCCAAGATCGGGGGGGCGGATCCTATGGCTACACCTTC,CASSQDRGGGSYGYTF,.,once,TRBJ1-2,TRBV4-3
TGTGCCAGCAGTTTCCCGGGGGCCTACGAGCAGTACTTC,CASSFPGAYEQYF,.,.,TRBJ2-7,TRBV12-3/TRBV12-4
TGTGCCAGCAGTTACGGGGGCAACACTGAAGCTTTCTTT,CASSYGGNTEAFF,.,.,TRBJ1-1,TRBV6-2/TRBV6-3
TGTGCCAGCAGCCCGGGAGGGGCCACCTACGAGCAGTACTTC,CASSPGGATYEQYF,TRBD2,.,TRBJ2-7,TRBV5-4
TGTGCCAGCAGTGCTCCTACTCGCTATAATTCACCCCTCCACTTT,CASSAPTRYNSPLHF,.,.,TRBJ1-6,TRBV2
TGTGCCAGCAGCCGAGGGACAGGGTATCAGCCCCAGCATTTT,CASSRGTGYQPQHF,TRBD1,.,TRBJ1-5,TRBV5-6
TGTGCCAGTGGGCCGACGAACACCGGGGAGCTGTTTTTT,CASGPTNTGELFF,.,once,TRBJ2-2,TRBV7-3
TGTGCCAGCAGCCAAGATACAGGGGCCTCTGGAAACACCATATATTTT,CASSQDTGASGNTIYF,TRBD1,.,TRBJ1-3,TRBV3-1/TRBV3-2
TGTGCCAGCAGTGTCACGTTCGGTTACACTGAAGCTTTCTTT,CASSVTFGYTEAFF,.,.,TRBJ1-1,TRBV27
TGTGCCAGTAGTACCCTTCGGCCAGGGGTAGATCCTAACTATGGCTACACCTTC,CASSTLRPGVDPNYGYTF,.,.,TRBJ1-2,TRBV19
TGTGCCAGCAGCCAAGAGGGGCGGGAAAATGGCTACACCTTC,CASSQEGRENGYTF,.,.,TRBJ1-2,TRBV3-1/TRBV3-2
TGTGCCAGCAGCTTAGATGGGGCCCCGGATACGCAGTATTTT,CASSLDGAPDTQYF,.,.,TRBJ2-3,TRBV11-2
TGTGCCAGCAGCGTAGCGGGGGAGGTCTACGAGCAGTACTTC,CASSVAGEVYEQYF,.,.,TRBJ2-7,TRBV9
TGTGCCAGCAGCCCCGGGACAGGGATGGACACTGAAGCTTTCTTT,CASSPGTGMDTEAFF,TRBD1,once,TRBJ1-1,TRBV27
TGTGCCAGCCCCCGTGACAGGGGATATCTCTATGGCTACACCTTC,CASPRDRGYLYGYTF,TRBD1,.,TRBJ1-2,TRBV3-1/TRBV3-2
TGTGCCAGCAGCTTACAACTGGGGCAGAACTATGGCTACACCTTC,CASSLQLGQNYGYTF,.,.,TRBJ1-2,TRBV7-2
TGTGCCTGGAGGACCGACAGCCGGAGCTATGGCTACACCTTC,CAWRTDSRSYGYTF,.,.,TRBJ1-2,TRBV30
TGTGCCAGCCAAGACAGGACCTACGAGCAGTACTTC,CASQDRTYEQYF,.,.,TRBJ2-7,TRBV2
TGTGCCTGGGGACAGTTCAATCAGCCCCAGCATTTT,CAWGQFNQPQHF,.,.,TRBJ1-5,TRBV30
TGTGCCAGCAGCACTGGGGACAGCCTCATGAACACTGAAGCTTTCTTT,CASSTGDSLMNTEAFF,TRBD1,.,TRBJ1-1,TRBV7-9
TGTGCCAGCTCACCAGGACTAGCGGGGGGTTACGAGCAGTACTTC,CASSPGLAGGYEQYF,TRBD2,few,TRBJ2-7,TRBV18
TGTGCCAGCAGCGCCCGACTAGCGGGGGTAGAGACCCAGTACTTC,CASSARLAGVETQYF,TRBD2,.,TRBJ2-5,TRBV9
TGTGCCAGCAGTTACGCGGGACAGAGGGAGACCCAGTACTTC,CASSYAGQRETQYF,.,.,TRBJ2-5,TRBV6-5
TGCAGCGTTGAATATCTAGACAGGGGATATGGCTACACCTTC,CSVEYLDRGYGYTF,TRBD1,once,TRBJ1-2,TRBV29-1
TGCAGCGTTGAGGTTGGACAGGGCCGTGAAGCCTTCTTT,CSVEVGQGREAFF,TRBD1,.,TRBJ1-1,TRBV29-1
TGTGCCAGCAGTTTGACAGGGGACACTGAAGCTTTCTTT,CASSLTGDTEAFF,TRBD1,.,TRBJ1-1,TRBV12-3/TRBV12-4
TGTGCCAGCAGGTGGACTAGCGGGGGGAACAATGAGCAGTTCTTC,CASRWTSGGNNEQFF,TRBD2,few,TRBJ2-1,TRBV7-2
TGTGCCAGCACTTTCGGGGAAGCTTTCTTT,CASTFGEAFF,.,few,TRBJ1-1,TRBV2
TGTGCCAGCAGCCTACAGGGCACTGAAGCTTTCTTT,CASSLQGTEAFF,.,.,TRBJ1-1,TRBV5-4
TGTGCTAGCAGCTTGGGCAGGGGGACTGGAAACACCATATATTTT,CASSLGRGTGNTIYF,TRBD1,once,TRBJ1-3,TRBV7-7
TGTGCCAGCAGCTTTCAGAATGAGCAGTTCTTC,CASSFQNEQFF,.,.,TRBJ2-1,TRBV5-4
TGTGCCAGCGGAGACAGCTCTGGAAACACCATATATTTT,CASGDSSGNTIYF,.,.,TRBJ1-3,TRBV6-5
TGTGCCAGCAGTCCTCGGGACAGAAATGAAAAACTGTTTTTT,CASSPRDRNEKLFF,TRBD1,once,TRBJ1-4,TRBV27
TGTGCCAGCAGTTCCCCAACCCGACAGGGAGCCTACAATGAGCAGTTCTTC,CASSSPTRQGAYNEQFF,TRBD1,.,TRBJ2-1,TRBV27
TGTGCCAGCAGCTTGGCTAGTTGGACAGGGTATGGCTACACCTTC,CASSLASWTGYGYTF,TRBD1,.,TRBJ1-2,TRBV5-4
TGTGCCAGCAGGGGACAAGTGGGGACCCAGCATTTT,CASRGQVGTQHF,.,.,TRBJ1-5,TRBV7-9
TGCAGTCCGACAGACAATGAGCAGTTCTTC,CSPTDNEQFF,.,.,TRBJ2-1,TRBV20-1
TGTGCCAGCAGCCCAGGTTTCAATTCACCCCTCCACTTT,CASSPGFNSPLHF,.,.,TRBJ1-6,TRBV6-5
TGTGCCTGGAGTGTAACAGGGGGCACAGATACGCAGTATTTT,CAWSVTGGTDTQYF,TRBD1,.,TRBJ2-3,TRBV30
TGTGCCTGGAAGGGAGCGCGGAACACTGAAGCTTTCTTT,CAWKGARNTEAFF,.,.,TRBJ1-1,TRBV30
TGTGCCAGCAGTTACCAGGCTCCCGTTAATGAAAAACTGTTTTTT,CASSYQAPVNEKLFF,.,once,TRBJ1-4,TRBV6-5
TGTGCCTGGAGTTATCGGGGATCTGATACTGAAGCTTTCTTT,CAWSYRGSDTEAFF,.,.,TRBJ1-1,TRBV30
TGTGCCAGCAGCCGTCTGGGAGGGAGCTCCTATAATTCACCCCTCCACTTT,CASSRLGGSSYNSPLHF,.,.,TRBJ1-6,TRBV9